These 23 T cell receptor beta chains originate from one sample sequenced in a study of shared clonotypes between healthy human individuals. Libraries were prepared by immunoSEQ multiplex PCR; TCRdb keeps only in-frame clonotypes and omits some of them. The sample holds roughly 2.1 million clones, about 93% seen once. The naive CD8 population came from CD45RO-negative cells selected for CCR7, without terminally differentiated effector memory CD45RA+ cells. The sample was naive CD8+ T cells from PBMCs. The receptors come from a man between 18 and 29 years old in good health. Some clones in this sample may be carry-over from other donors' samples.

The chain couples TRBV19 to TRBJ2-7; D may be TRBD2 (6 bases). Germline lookup yields CDR1 LNHDA and CDR2 SQIVND (reference sequence). Between the trimmed V and J ends, which lost 5 bases and 3 bases, there was a span of 11 bases. The CDR3 totals 13 residues. Written as DNA, the CDR3 is TGTGCCAGTAGTGGCGGGGCGTTCTACGAGCAGTACTTC. Its translation: CASSGGAFYEQYF.

This rearrangement joins TRBV15 to TRBJ1-1; maybe TRBD1 (6 bases). Germline CDR1 is LNHNV and CDR2 is YYDKDF (reference sequence). The CDR3 runs 16 residues. V was pared by 2 bases and J by 1 base, with 14 bases between. The CDR3 nucleotides are TGTGCCACCAGCAGACCCCGGGCACAGGGGAACACTGAAGCTTTCTTT. Amino acid sequence: CATSRPRAQGNTEAFF.

A note on this clone: Other DNA sequences in this sample translate to the same CDR3. The rearrangement joins TRBV28 to TRBJ1-5; no clear D gene. The germline gives CDR1 MDHEN, CDR2 SYDVKM. The CDR3 length is 13 residues. Trimming left V 2 bases short and J 4 bases short, with 6 bases between. CDR3 in DNA: TGTGCCAGCAGTTTAACCAGTAATCAGCCCCAGCATTTT. Protein product: CASSLTSNQPQHF.

The gene calls are TRBV4-2 and TRBJ1-2, with D possibly matching TRBD1 (5 bases). Trimming took off 1 base at V and 2 bases at J, with 11 bases between the two ends. The CDR3 spans 15 residues. Germline assignment: CDR1 LGHNA and CDR2 YNFKEQ. This CDR3 is CASSQVLGANYGYTF. The CDR3 nucleotides are TGTGCCAGCAGCCAAGTACTCGGGGCCAACTATGGCTACACCTTC.

The rearrangement links TRBV7-8 to TRBJ1-5, with D perhaps matching TRBD1 (5 bases). This CDR3 region has 19 residues. Germline V gives CDR1 SGHVS, CDR2 FQNEAQ. Trimming left V 1 base short and J 2 bases short, with 21 bases between. CDR3 DNA sequence: TGTGCCAGCAGCTTAGGATCCGGGCAGGGTCGAAGGGGCAATCAGCCCCAGCATTTT. Translated: CASSLGSGQGRRGNQPQHF.

The rearrangement joins TRBV28 to TRBJ2-6, with TRBD1 as a possible D gene (5 bases). The CDR3 loop spans 17 amino acids. Trimming left V 3 bases short and J 0 bases short, with 12 bases between. Germline assignment: CDR1 MDHEN and CDR2 SYDVKM. CDR3 region: CASSLSDRGSGANVLTF. CDR3 nucleotides: TGTGCCAGCAGTTTGTCCGATAGGGGCTCTGGGGCCAACGTCCTGACTTTC.

V usage is TRBV4-3 and J usage is TRBJ2-2, with 8 bases aligning to TRBD2. With 4 bases clipped from V and 1 base from J, the junction kept 2 bases outside the gene matches. Germline CDR1 is LGHNA and CDR2 is YSLEER. This CDR3 contains 15 residues. CDR3 DNA: TGCGCCAGCAGCCCCGGGGGGGGGAACACCGGGGAGCTGTTTTTT. It encodes CASSPGGGNTGELFF.

The J gene is TRBJ2-7, the V gene TRBV28; TRBD2 agrees at 11 bases. This CDR3 has 15 amino acids. The junction had 6 bases not matched to a gene; V was cut back by 2 bases and J by 6 bases. The germline V gene has CDR1 MDHEN and CDR2 SYDVKM. CDR3 DNA: TGTGCCAGCAGTTTAGACCTAGCGGGAGGTTTCGAGCAGTACTTC. Protein: CASSLDLAGGFEQYF.

The table lists this clone with a count of one. The chain combines TRBV27 with TRBJ2-7, with TRBD1 matching over 12 bases. V shed 6 bases, J shed 1 base, and the junction held 4 bases outside the gene matches. The germline CDR1 and CDR2 sequences are MNHEY and SMNVEV (reference sequence). The length of the CDR3 is 15 residues. The DNA of the CDR3 is TGTGCCAGCAGACGGGACAGGGGGCTTTCCTACGAGCAGTACTTC. Amino acids: CASRRDRGLSYEQYF.

This chain uses TRBV9 with TRBJ2-1; D might be TRBD2 (6 bases). CDR1 is SGDLS, CDR2 YYNGEE, per germline. CDR3 length: 16 amino acids. V lost 4 bases and J lost 0, with 14 bases in between. The CDR3: CASSPPAGSSYNEQFF. In DNA form, the CDR3 reads TGTGCCAGCAGCCCCCCTGCGGGAAGCTCCTACAATGAGCAGTTCTTC. Complete variable domain (other parts from reference TRBV9 and TRBJ2-1): DSGVTQTPKHLITATGQRVTLRCSPRSGDLSVYWYQQSLDQGLQFLIQYYNGEERAKGNILERFSAQQFPDLHSELNLSSLELGDSALYFCASSPPAGSSYNEQFFGPGTRLTVL.

This chain connects TRBV27 to TRBJ1-1, with a possible D match to TRBD1 (5 bases). Germline CDR1 reads MNHEY; CDR2 reads SMNVEV (reference sequence). CDR3 length: 17 residues. V gave up 5 bases and J gave up 1 base, with 20 bases separating them. The CDR3 DNA follows: TGTGCCAGCAGTCCCTCGACGGGGGAAGCCCCGAACACTGAAGCTTTCTTT. Translating gives CASSPSTGEAPNTEAFF.

The CDR3: CASSSQPGEQFF. The CDR3 nucleotides read TGTGCCAGCAGCTCCCAGCCCGGTGAGCAGTTCTTC. The chain combines TRBV9 with TRBJ2-1, with D hard to call. The CDR3 is made up of 12 amino acids. The V gene lost 4 bases and the J gene lost 9 bases, with 11 bases spanning the gap. Per germline, CDR1 SGDLS and CDR2 YYNGEE.

As concerns this clone: The identical CDR3 is also encoded by other nucleotide sequences in the sample. This rearrangement joins TRBV7-9 to TRBJ2-1, with 7 bases aligning to TRBD1. CDR1 SEHNR and CDR2 FQNEAQ come from the germline V gene (reference sequence). The trim removed 1 base at V and 2 bases at J, leaving 2 bases unmatched. This CDR3 spans 15 amino acids. DNA for the CDR3: TGTGCCAGCAGCTTAGGTCAGGGGGCCTACAATGAGCAGTTCTTC. Translated: CASSLGQGAYNEQFF.

This chain joins TRBV6-1 and TRBJ2-7, with 8 bases identical to TRBD1. V shed 1 base, J shed 7 bases, and the junction held 6 bases outside the gene matches. The CDR3 runs 14 residues. From germline, CDR1 is MNHNS and CDR2 SASEGT. CDR3 residues: CASSEVPGGAEQYF. As DNA, the CDR3 is TGTGCCAGCAGTGAAGTTCCAGGGGGCGCGGAGCAGTACTTC.

The V and J genes are TRBV28 and TRBJ2-7; D uncertain. The ends were cut back, 5 bases at V and 9 bases at J, with 8 bases in the middle. Per the germline V gene, CDR1 is MDHEN and CDR2 is SYDVKM. This CDR3 has 10 amino acids. CDR3 DNA sequence: TGTGCCAGCAGTCATACAACGCAGTACTTC. Its translation: CASSHTTQYF. The full variable domain, rest sourced from reference TRBV28 and TRBJ2-7, is DVKVTQSSRYLVKRTGEKVFLECVQDMDHENMFWYRQDPGLGLRLIYFSYDVKMKEKGDIPEGYSVSREKKERFSLILESASTNQTSMYLCASSHTTQYFGPGTRLTVT.

This sequence joins TRBV7-2 and TRBJ2-7; 7 bases are shared with TRBD2. The CDR3 is 15 amino acids. Trimming took 1 base from V and 4 from J; bases not matched to a gene: 7. The germline V gene encodes CDR1 SGHTA and CDR2 FQGNSA. The CDR3 DNA follows: TGTGCCAGCAGCTTAGAGGGAGGGCCTGTGTACGAGCAGTACTTC. Translating it yields CASSLEGGPVYEQYF.

The genes are TRBV13 and TRBJ2-7, with a possible D match to TRBD2 (6 bases). From germline, CDR1 is PRHDT and CDR2 FYEKMQ (reference sequence). CDR3 size: 14 residues. V was trimmed by 2 bases and J by 4 bases, leaving 12 bases between them. CDR3: CASSLREAWYEQYF. CDR3 nucleotide sequence: TGTGCCAGCAGCTTAAGGGAGGCTTGGTACGAGCAGTACTTC.

The chain joins TRBV27 to TRBJ2-3; perhaps TRBD2 as D (6 bases). Germline CDR1 is MNHEY and CDR2 is SMNVEV (reference sequence). V lost 4 bases and J 0 bases, leaving 11 bases between the germline ends. The CDR3 totals 15 residues. This CDR3 is CASSSLATSTDTQYF. The CDR3 nucleotides are TGTGCCAGCAGTTCCCTAGCGACTAGCACAGATACGCAGTATTTT.

Of note for this clone: A much larger clone lies one base from this, so it may be a read error. The genes are TRBV27 and TRBJ2-7, with no clear D. The germline V gene encodes CDR1 MNHEY and CDR2 SMNVEV (reference sequence). The V gene lost 7 bases and the J gene lost 1 base, with 8 bases spanning the gap. The CDR3 is 12 amino acids. CDR3 region: CASILGSYEQYF. In nucleotides, the CDR3 is TGTGCCAGCATCTTAGGGTCCTACGAGCAGTACTTC.

The V gene is TRBV29-1, the J gene TRBJ2-7, with 10 nucleotides matching TRBD2. Trimming took 6 bases from V and 4 from J; bases not matched to a gene: 3. The CDR3 covers 12 residues. Germline-derived CDR1 and CDR2 are SQVTM and ANQGSEA. CDR3 sequence (DNA): TGCAGCGTAGGGACTAGCGCGTACGAGCAGTACTTC. This gives the protein CSVGTSAYEQYF.

The chain has TRBV18 and TRBJ2-6; TRBD2 might be the D (5 bases). Trimming shortened V by 5 bases and J by 5 bases, and 22 bases separated the two germline ends. Germline-derived CDR1 and CDR2 are KGHSH and LQKENI. This CDR3 has 18 amino acids. CDR3 coding DNA: TGTGCCAGCTCAAGGGTTCTGGACTTACAAAGTCGGGCCAACGTCCTGACTTTC. As protein: CASSRVLDLQSRANVLTF.

Only one count was recorded for this clone. V is TRBV19 and J is TRBJ1-5; TRBD1 agrees at 12 bases. Germline loops: CDR1 LNHDA, CDR2 SQIVND (reference sequence). The CDR3 has 17 residues. V trimming: 6 bases; J trimming: 9 bases; junction bases outside the gene matches: 15. The CDR3 coding sequence is TGTGCCAGTAGATTCCCAGGGGGACAGGGGGCAGCATGGCCCCAGCATTTT. Translating it yields CASRFPGGQGAAWPQHF.

V gene TRBV7-8 combines with J gene TRBJ2-1; D is undetermined. V dropped 5 bases and J dropped 0 bases, with 11 bases sitting between them. This CDR3 is built from 15 residues. Germline values: CDR1 SGHVS, CDR2 FQNEAQ. CDR3 bases: TGTGCCAGCAGCCTCGGGCCCTTCTCCTACAATGAGCAGTTCTTC. Residues: CASSLGPFSYNEQFF.